Listed here are 16 T cell receptor beta chains from one sample, sequenced in a study of OX40 agonist ivuxolimab in advanced cancers. The data were produced by immunoSEQ multiplex PCR, yet TCRdb's version contains in-frame clones alone and is incomplete. The sample holds approximately 59,000 clones, 88% seen once. The sample here was CD4+ or CD8+ T cells sorted from blood, taken in a trial of the OX40 agonist ivuxolimab. The receptors originated from an adult with an advanced solid tumor such as melanoma, head and neck, liver or kidney cancer.

This chain connects TRBV13 to TRBJ1-4, with D hard to call. This CDR3 is built from 14 residues. CDR1 and CDR2 (germline): PRHDT, FYEKMQ (reference sequence). Trimming stripped 2 bases from V and 7 bases from J, with 11 bases between. The CDR3 reads CASSLQVRSEKLFF. The CDR3 nucleotides read TGTGCCAGCAGCTTACAGGTCAGGAGTGAAAAACTGTTTTTT.

This clone was counted once. The chain is built from TRBV7-2 and TRBJ2-3; weak D call: TRBD2 (6 bases). CDR3 length equals 16 residues. The germline V gene has CDR1 SGHTA and CDR2 FQGNSA. V gave up 3 bases and J gave up 2 bases, with 15 bases separating them. The CDR3 DNA sequence: TGTGCCAGCAGCTTCTCCCCGGCGGGGCACACAGATACGCAGTATTTT. Encoded protein: CASSFSPAGHTDTQYF.

The CDR3 bases are TGTGCCAGCAGCCTAACAGGGATGGGGGAGACCCAGTACTTC. It encodes CASSLTGMGETQYF. The gene calls are TRBV5-6 and TRBJ2-5; D perhaps matches TRBD1 (6 bases). There are 14 residues in the CDR3. Germline assignment: CDR1 SGHDT and CDR2 YYEEEE. V was clipped by 4 bases and J by 5 bases, with 15 bases between them.

The V gene is TRBV13, the J gene TRBJ1-6; TRBD1 matches at 7 bases. Germline V gives CDR1 PRHDT, CDR2 FYEKMQ (reference sequence). This CDR3 contains 15 residues. The J segment lost 8 bases and the V segment lost 5 bases, leaving 9 bases of the junction unmatched. The CDR3 region is CASSARGRRDSPLHF. CDR3 DNA sequence: TGTGCCAGCAGCGCCAGGGGGAGGCGGGATTCACCCCTCCACTTT.

The CDR3 DNA reads TGTGCCAGCTCAATCCCGGGGGGTCGCTACGAGCAGTACTTC. Translating gives CASSIPGGRYEQYF. The rearrangement joins TRBV18 to TRBJ2-7, with 7 bases lining up with TRBD2. The J segment lost 3 bases and the V segment lost 5 bases, leaving 7 bases of the junction unmatched. Germline-derived CDR1 and CDR2 are KGHSH and LQKENI. CDR3 length: 14 residues. The entire variable domain, with the rest obtained from reference TRBV18 and TRBJ2-7, is as follows: NAGVMQNPRHLVRRRGQEARLRCSPMKGHSHVYWYRQLPEEGLKFMVYLQKENIIDESGMPKERFSAEFPKEGPSILRIQQVVRGDSAAYFCASSIPGGRYEQYFGPGTRLTVT.

The chain recombines TRBV12-5 with TRBJ2-1, with D perhaps TRBD2 (6 bases). The CDR3 runs to 15 residues. Germline V gene data show CDR1 as LGHNT and CDR2 as FRNRAP. V lost 0 bases and J lost 4, with 10 bases in between. The CDR3 DNA is TGTGCTAGTGGTTTGGTACAAGGACTATACAATGAGCAGTTCTTC. Translated: CASGLVQGLYNEQFF. Supplemented by reference TRBV12-5 and TRBJ2-1, the full variable domain reads DARVTQTPRHKVTEMGQEVTMRCQPILGHNTVFWYRQTMMQGLELLAYFRNRAPLDDSGMPKDRFSAEMPDATLATLKIQPSEPRDSAVYFCASGLVQGLYNEQFFGPGTRLTVL.

The chain employs TRBV6-1 and TRBJ1-1; TRBD1 matches at 8 bases. CDR1 MNHNS and CDR2 SASEGT come from the germline V gene. The CDR3 is made up of 13 amino acids. Trimming removed 1 base from V and 5 bases from J; junction bases left unmatched: 0. CDR3 in amino acids: CASSEGQGTEAFF. The CDR3 nucleotides read TGTGCCAGCAGTGAAGGACAGGGGACTGAAGCTTTCTTT.

This clone has a single count. This sequence joins TRBV7-9 and TRBJ2-6; D remains ambiguous. The CDR3 sequence is 14 residues long. Germline values: CDR1 SEHNR, CDR2 FQNEAQ (reference sequence). Trimming stripped 6 bases from V and 6 bases from J, with 12 bases between. CDR3: CASSQTLEANVLTF. CDR3 coding DNA: TGTGCCAGCAGTCAAACCCTTGAGGCCAACGTCCTGACTTTC.

The chain is built from TRBV29-1 and TRBJ2-5; perhaps TRBD1 as D (6 bases). The CDR3 runs 17 residues. The germline V gene encodes CDR1 SQVTM and CDR2 ANQGSEA. V was trimmed by 2 bases and J by 4 bases, leaving 23 bases between them. The DNA for the CDR3 is TGCAGCGTTGAATGGGCCGGACAGAAAGAATCTGGAGAGACCCAGTACTTC. Translating gives CSVEWAGQKESGETQYF.

The chain carries TRBV30 and TRBJ1-2; 7 positions agree with TRBD1. The V and J ends lost 1 base and 3 bases, in that order; junction bases with no gene match: 2. From germline, CDR1 is GTSNPN and CDR2 SVGIG (reference sequence). The CDR3 has 13 amino acids. The CDR3 here is CAWSAGQYYGYTF. CDR3 nucleotides: TGTGCCTGGAGTGCGGGACAGTACTATGGCTACACCTTC.

The gene calls are TRBV7-2 and TRBJ1-1; D is ambiguous. This CDR3 comprises 15 residues. Germline V gene lookup returns CDR1 SGHTA and CDR2 FQGNSA. Deletions cut 5 bases from V and 0 bases from J, with 13 bases between. This chain's CDR3 is CASSPQSNLNTEAFF. In DNA, the CDR3 is TGTGCCAGCAGCCCACAGTCGAACTTGAACACTGAAGCTTTCTTT.

This rearrangement joins TRBV7-9 to TRBJ2-2; D is undetermined. The germline V gene has CDR1 SEHNR and CDR2 FQNEAQ (reference sequence). The CDR3 totals 15 residues. V was pared by 5 bases and J by 5 bases, with 15 bases between. Here the CDR3 reads CASSPPVVQTGELFF. CDR3 in DNA: TGTGCCAGCAGCCCCCCTGTAGTGCAAACCGGGGAGCTGTTTTTT.

This chain uses TRBV19 with TRBJ2-1; the match to TRBD2 covers 8 bases. Looked up from germline, CDR1 is LNHDA and CDR2 is SQIVND (reference sequence). V lost 5 bases and J lost 8; bases outside the gene matches: 11. This CDR3 has 15 amino acids. CDR3 coding DNA: TGTGCCAGTAGTCCCTGGGAAAGCGGGAGATATGAGCAGTTCTTC. Translated: CASSPWESGRYEQFF.

The chain employs TRBV10-3 and TRBJ2-1; TRBD2 agrees at 14 bases. CDR3 length equals 16 residues. Unmatched junction bases numbered 10, after V lost 6 bases and J lost 9 bases. Germline CDR1 reads ENHRY; CDR2 reads SYGVKD. The CDR3 nucleotides are TGTGCCATCAGCGACTTGACTAGCGGGAGGGCCTTTGAGCAGTTCTTC. Protein: CAISDLTSGRAFEQFF.

The rearrangement uses TRBV6-5 and TRBJ2-5; 9 bases match TRBD1. Germline CDR1 MNHEY, CDR2 SVGAGI. There are 13 residues in the CDR3. V shed 4 bases, J shed 3 bases, and the junction held 0 bases outside the gene matches. Here the CDR3 DNA reads TGTGCCAGCAGTTGGGACAGGGAAGAGACCCAGTACTTC. Translated: CASSWDREETQYF.

The V gene is TRBV6-6, the J gene TRBJ1-4; D may be TRBD1 (6 bases). From germline, CDR1 is MNHNY and CDR2 SVGAGI (reference sequence). Trimming took off 5 bases at V and 5 bases at J, with 12 bases between the two ends. There are 14 residues in the CDR3. In DNA, the CDR3 is TGTGCCAGCAGTACGGGGGCCAGAAATGAAAAACTGTTTTTT. Residues: CASSTGARNEKLFF.